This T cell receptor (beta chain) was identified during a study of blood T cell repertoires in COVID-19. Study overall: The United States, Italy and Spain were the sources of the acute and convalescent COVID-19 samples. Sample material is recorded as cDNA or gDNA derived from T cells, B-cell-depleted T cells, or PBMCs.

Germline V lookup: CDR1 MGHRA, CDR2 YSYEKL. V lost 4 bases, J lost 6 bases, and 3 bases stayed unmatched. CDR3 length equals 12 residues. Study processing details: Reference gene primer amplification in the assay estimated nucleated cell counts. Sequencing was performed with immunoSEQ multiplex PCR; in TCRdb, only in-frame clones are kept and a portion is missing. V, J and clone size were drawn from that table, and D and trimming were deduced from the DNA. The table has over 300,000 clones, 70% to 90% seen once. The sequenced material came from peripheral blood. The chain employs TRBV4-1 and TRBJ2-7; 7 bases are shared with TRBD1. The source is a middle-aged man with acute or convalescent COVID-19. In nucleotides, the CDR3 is TGCGCCAGCAGCCCGACAGGGACCGAGCAGTACTTC. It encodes CASSPTGTEQYF.